What follows are 32 T cell receptor beta chains derived from one specimen sequenced in a study of control samples from healthy donors and cancer patients. TCRdb's table, derived via immunoSEQ multiplex PCR, lists solely in-frame clones and lacks some. The table lists some 120,000 clones, under 95% of them singletons. Sequencing was done on a sample of blood. These receptors came from a young man in good health.

This clone has just a few counts. The V call is TRBV6-5, the J call TRBJ2-7; tentative D call: TRBD1 (6 bases). Germline CDR1 is MNHEY and CDR2 is SVGAGI. This CDR3 has 11 residues. Trimming shortened V by 9 bases and J by 2 bases, and 8 bases separated the two germline ends. This chain's CDR3 is CASSGAYEQYF. CDR3 sequence (DNA): TGTGCCAGTTCAGGGGCCTACGAGCAGTACTTC.

This chain connects TRBV5-4 to TRBJ1-1; D gene uncertain. Germline CDR1 SGHNT, CDR2 YYREEE (reference sequence). The V end lost 0 bases, the J end lost 1 base, and 13 bases lay between the germline ends. The CDR3 runs to 16 residues. CDR3 protein: CASSLGGGSSNTEAFF. The CDR3 DNA follows: TGTGCCAGCAGCTTGGGAGGTGGATCTTCGAACACTGAAGCTTTCTTT.

The chain recombines TRBV27 with TRBJ1-1; D ambiguous. Germline loops: CDR1 MNHEY, CDR2 SMNVEV (reference sequence). The CDR3 covers 13 residues. The germline V and J ends were trimmed by 1 base and 6 bases, with 9 bases remaining between them. The CDR3 DNA sequence: TGTGCCAGCAGTTTATGGTCGAGGGCTGAAGCTTTCTTT. Translating gives CASSLWSRAEAFF.

DNA for the CDR3: TGTGCCAGCAGGGGTGGGGGCACTGAAGCTTTCTTT. It translates to CASRGGGTEAFF. This chain joins TRBV6-5 and TRBJ1-1; tentative D call: TRBD1 (5 bases). V was clipped by 6 bases and J by 4 bases, with 9 bases between them. The CDR3 runs 12 residues. Germline V gives CDR1 MNHEY, CDR2 SVGAGI.

The sample holds one count of this clone. The V gene is TRBV4-1, the J gene TRBJ2-5, with D tentatively TRBD2 (6 bases). There are 16 residues in the CDR3. Germline V gene data show CDR1 as MGHRA and CDR2 as YSYEKL. V was shortened by 0 bases and J by 2 bases, with 13 bases between the two germline ends. In DNA, the CDR3 is TGCGCCAGCAGCCAAGATTGGGCGGGGATGCAAGAGACCCAGTACTTC. Its translation: CASSQDWAGMQETQYF.

This chain joins TRBV5-4 and TRBJ1-2, with D possibly TRBD1 on 6 matching bases. The V and J ends lost 4 bases and 6 bases respectively, with 19 bases between them. The length of the CDR3 is 15 residues. The germline CDR1 and CDR2 sequences are SGHNT and YYREEE (reference sequence). CDR3 sequence: CASSLGGQSLHGYTF. As DNA, the CDR3 is TGTGCCAGCAGCCTGGGAGGACAGTCTCTCCATGGCTACACCTTC.

V is TRBV19 and J is TRBJ2-3; possible D gene TRBD2, 6 bases. The CDR3 is made up of 16 amino acids. Germline loops: CDR1 LNHDA, CDR2 SQIVND (reference sequence). V was cut by 6 bases and J by 0 bases, with 16 bases left in between. For the CDR3, the DNA is TGTGCCAGTAGCCCATGGGACTTTGCTAGCACAGATACGCAGTATTTT. Translated: CASSPWDFASTDTQYF. Full variable domain (remainder filled in from reference TRBV19 and TRBJ2-3): DGGITQSPKYLFRKEGQNVTLSCEQNLNHDAMYWYRQDPGQGLRLIYYSQIVNDFQKGDIAEGYSVSREKKESFPLTVTSAQKNPTAFYLCASSPWDFASTDTQYFGPGTRLTVL.

This chain links TRBV11-1 with TRBJ1-1; weak D call: TRBD1 (6 bases). V lost 0 bases, J lost 4 bases, and 9 bases lay in between. In germline, CDR1 is SGHAT, CDR2 FQDESV (reference sequence). CDR3 size: 14 residues. CDR3 region: CASSLAGGGTEAFF. The CDR3 bases are TGTGCCAGCAGCTTAGCAGGGGGTGGCACTGAAGCTTTCTTT.

This sequence joins TRBV4-2 and TRBJ2-7; 8 bases fit TRBD2. Germline V gene sequence: CDR1 LGHNA, CDR2 YNFKEQ. The CDR3 extends over 15 amino acids. V lost 0 bases and J lost 2; bases outside the gene matches: 3. For the CDR3, the DNA is TGTGCCAGCAGCCAAGAAGCTAGCGGGCCCTACGAGCAGTACTTC. It yields the protein CASSQEASGPYEQYF.

V is TRBV12-3 or TRBV12-4 and J is TRBJ1-2, with 7 nucleotides matching TRBD1. V shed 5 bases and J 12 bases; nucleotides not matched to a gene: 12. The CDR3 runs to 13 residues. The CDR3 nucleotides read TGTGCCAGCAGTAATTTAAATACAGGGGTGGACACCTTC. It is translated as CASSNLNTGVDTF.

The chain joins TRBV10-2 to TRBJ1-5, with a tentative D call TRBD1 (5 bases). The CDR3 totals 14 residues. The V and J ends lost 4 bases and 2 bases respectively, with 9 bases between them. Germline assignment: CDR1 WSHSY and CDR2 SAAADI. The CDR3: CASSGTGGNQPQHF. In nucleotides, the CDR3 is TGCGCCAGCAGTGGAACGGGGGGCAATCAGCCCCAGCATTTT.

The chain is built from TRBV5-1 and TRBJ2-7; TRBD2 might be the D (5 bases). V lost 4 bases to trimming and J lost 4 bases, with 12 bases between them. The CDR3 is 13 amino acids. Per germline, CDR1 SGHRS and CDR2 YFSETQ. CDR3: CASSPPQRYEQYF. In nucleotides, the CDR3 is TGCGCCAGCAGCCCGCCGCAGCGGTACGAGCAGTACTTC. The entire variable domain, with the rest obtained from reference TRBV5-1 and TRBJ2-7, is as follows: KAGVTQTPRYLIKTRGQQVTLSCSPISGHRSVSWYQQTPGQGLQFLFEYFSETQRNKGNFPGRFSGRQFSNSRSEMNVSTLELGDSALYLCASSPPQRYEQYFGPGTRLTVT.

The genes are TRBV2 and TRBJ1-3; D unresolved. V lost 1 base to trimming and J lost 0 bases, with 10 bases between them. CDR3 length: 16 residues. In germline, CDR1 is SNHLY, CDR2 FYNNEI. CDR3 nucleotide sequence: TGTGCCAGCAGTGAAGTAACGGCAGTCTCTGGAAACACCATATATTTT. This gives the protein CASSEVTAVSGNTIYF.

V is TRBV3-1 (or the pseudogene TRBV3-2) and J is TRBJ2-5, with 10 bases matching TRBD2. There are 14 residues in the CDR3. Germline-derived CDR1 and CDR2 are LGHDT and YNNKEL (reference sequence). The V segment lost 4 bases and the J segment 5 bases; nucleotides outside the gene matches: 4. CDR3 loop: CASSPSGGAETQYF. The DNA for the CDR3 is TGTGCCAGCAGCCCCAGCGGGGGGGCCGAGACCCAGTACTTC.

This chain uses TRBV30 with TRBJ2-1; 8 bases map to TRBD2. From germline, CDR1 is GTSNPN and CDR2 SVGIG (reference sequence). This CDR3 is 16 amino acids long. The junction had 9 bases not matched to a gene; V was cut back by 3 bases and J by 2 bases. The CDR3 reads CAWRAGGGSPYNEQFF. As DNA, the CDR3 is TGTGCCTGGAGGGCCGGCGGGGGGTCCCCCTACAATGAGCAGTTCTTC.

In this sample, this clone turned up once. The chain is built from TRBV29-1 and TRBJ2-2, with D perhaps being TRBD1 or TRBD2 (6 bases each). The V end lost 7 bases, the J end lost 2 bases, and 14 bases lay between the germline ends. Germline CDR1 reads SQVTM; CDR2 reads ANQGSEA. CDR3 length: 14 amino acids. For the CDR3, the DNA is TGCAGCGCCGAAGGGGGGTCCAACACCGGGGAGCTGTTTTTT. It codes for CSAEGGSNTGELFF.

The rearrangement uses TRBV10-3 and TRBJ1-2; 7 positions agree with TRBD1. CDR3 length: 14 residues. V dropped 4 bases and J dropped 5; count of bases not matched to a gene: 7. Germline lookup yields CDR1 ENHRY and CDR2 SYGVKD. For the CDR3, the DNA is TGTGCCATCAGTGGGGGGGACAGTTGGTATGGCTACACCTTC. It specifies CAISGGDSWYGYTF.

This clone is a singleton in its sample. CDR3 DNA: TGTGCCAGCAGCACCATACCGGGGTACGCAGGGGCCAACGTCCTGACTTTC. Its protein is CASSTIPGYAGANVLTF. The J gene is TRBJ2-6, the V gene TRBV7-9; D might be TRBD2 (5 bases). Trimming removed 5 bases at V and 4 bases at J, with 18 bases between. This CDR3 is built from 17 residues. Per the germline V gene, CDR1 is SEHNR and CDR2 is FQNEAQ (reference sequence).

The chain is built from TRBV29-1 and TRBJ1-1, with a tentative D call TRBD1 (5 bases). Trimming stripped 4 bases from V and 0 bases from J, with 15 bases between. The CDR3 has 15 residues. Germline V CDR1 and CDR2: SQVTM, ANQGSEA. The CDR3 coding sequence is TGCAGCGTTGGGGTTTGGGGCAGAATGAACACTGAAGCTTTCTTT. Encoded protein: CSVGVWGRMNTEAFF.

V is TRBV5-4 and J is TRBJ1-1, with TRBD1 identical over 7 bases. From germline, CDR1 is SGHNT and CDR2 YYREEE (reference sequence). The CDR3 spans 13 residues. V dropped 4 bases and J dropped 3; count of bases not matched to a gene: 3. Here the CDR3 DNA reads TGTGCCAGCAGCCTAGACAGGGACACTGAAGCTTTCTTT. This sequence encodes CASSLDRDTEAFF.

The CDR3 here is CASGRTGVHDEQYF. The DNA of the CDR3 is TGTGCCAGCGGGAGGACAGGGGTTCACGACGAGCAGTACTTC. The chain joins TRBV6-5 to TRBJ2-7; 9 nucleotides agree with TRBD1. Losses at the gene ends were 8 bases for V and 5 bases for J; bases not matched to a gene: 10. Germline V gene data show CDR1 as MNHEY and CDR2 as SVGAGI. The CDR3 is made up of 14 amino acids.

The rearrangement joins TRBV16 to TRBJ1-3; possibly TRBD1 for D (5 bases). Deletions cut 1 base from V and 0 bases from J, with 10 bases between. Germline CDR1 reads KGHSY; CDR2 reads FQNENV. CDR3 length equals 16 residues. CDR3 amino acids: CASSQYVTDSGNTIYF. The CDR3 DNA follows: TGTGCCAGCAGCCAATATGTGACAGACTCTGGAAACACCATATATTTT.

The sample holds one count of this clone. The chain carries TRBV28 and TRBJ2-3; 9 bases line up with TRBD1. CDR1 is MDHEN and CDR2 is SYDVKM in the germline V gene. Trimming took 5 bases from V and 7 from J; bases not matched to a gene: 10. This CDR3 has 15 residues. CDR3 protein: CASSLLAGTGNTQYF. For the CDR3, the DNA is TGTGCCAGCAGTCTCCTGGCGGGGACAGGGAATACGCAGTATTTT.

V is TRBV12-3 or TRBV12-4 and J is TRBJ1-2; D is unclear. The CDR3 runs to 13 residues. Trimming left V 3 bases short and J 2 bases short, with 7 bases between. In DNA, the CDR3 is TGTGCCAGCAGTTTCCAAGCCAACTATGGCTACACCTTC. Residues: CASSFQANYGYTF.

This rearrangement joins TRBV25-1 to TRBJ1-2, with 10 nucleotides matching TRBD1. V gave up 1 base and J gave up 5 bases; unmatched junction bases: 4. The germline V gene has CDR1 MGHDK and CDR2 SYGVNS. This CDR3 is 15 amino acids long. The CDR3 loop is CASSEWGTGVYGYTF. Written as DNA, the CDR3 is TGTGCCAGCAGTGAATGGGGGACAGGGGTATATGGCTACACCTTC.

V usage is TRBV30 and J usage is TRBJ1-2; D perhaps matches TRBD1 (5 bases). The CDR3 is 14 amino acids. V lost 0 bases and J 8 bases, leaving 16 bases between the germline ends. Per the germline V gene, CDR1 is GTSNPN and CDR2 is SVGIG (reference sequence). The CDR3 coding sequence is TGTGCCTGGAGTGTAAGGTGGCAGGGAGTCGGCTACACCTTC. Its protein is CAWSVRWQGVGYTF.

The rearrangement joins TRBV19 to TRBJ2-2; TRBD1 matches at 10 bases. Germline V gene sequence: CDR1 LNHDA, CDR2 SQIVND (reference sequence). V lost 5 bases and J lost 5; bases outside the gene matches: 5. The CDR3 contains 15 residues. This CDR3 reads CASSPTDRGTGELFF. The CDR3 nucleotides are TGTGCCAGTAGTCCGACGGACAGGGGGACCGGGGAGCTGTTTTTT.

The chain carries TRBV19 and TRBJ2-5; 10 bases line up with TRBD1. Germline values: CDR1 LNHDA, CDR2 SQIVND (reference sequence). The junction had 4 bases not matched to a gene; V was cut back by 6 bases and J by 3 bases. This CDR3 contains 14 residues. CDR3 in DNA: TGTGCCAGTAGCGGGGGACAGGGGAAAGAGACCCAGTACTTC. Translation gives CASSGGQGKETQYF. The complete variable domain, with remaining parts taken from reference TRBV19 and TRBJ2-5, reads DGGITQSPKYLFRKEGQNVTLSCEQNLNHDAMYWYRQDPGQGLRLIYYSQIVNDFQKGDIAEGYSVSREKKESFPLTVTSAQKNPTAFYLCASSGGQGKETQYFGPGTRLLVL.

This clone was recorded a few times. The rearrangement joins TRBV5-1 to TRBJ1-2; TRBD1 agrees at 10 bases. V shed 3 bases, J shed 8 bases, and the junction held 16 bases outside the gene matches. The germline gives CDR1 SGHRS, CDR2 YFSETQ. The CDR3 runs 17 residues. The CDR3 DNA sequence: TGCGCCAGCAGCTCCTACGGCCTGACAGGGGGCGCGGAGGGCTACACCTTC. Translating it yields CASSSYGLTGGAEGYTF.

The V gene is TRBV12-5, the J gene TRBJ2-1, with 13 bases lining up with TRBD2. V lost 2 bases, J lost 6 bases, and 10 bases stayed unmatched. The CDR3 is 18 residues long. The germline gives CDR1 LGHNT, CDR2 FRNRAP. The CDR3 coding sequence is TGTGCTAGTGGTTTGTACCTCTGGACTAGCGGGGGTACCAATGAGCAGTTCTTC. It specifies CASGLYLWTSGGTNEQFF.

V and J are TRBV11-2 and TRBJ2-3; 12 bases line up with TRBD2. Germline V gene sequence: CDR1 SGHAT, CDR2 FQNNGV. The CDR3 totals 14 residues. The ends lost 7 bases at V and 5 bases at J; junction bases unmatched: 4. CDR3 nucleotides: TGTGCCAGCACCATACTAGCGGGGGGAGATACGCAGTATTTT. Its protein product is CASTILAGGDTQYF.

This rearrangement joins TRBV6-6 to TRBJ1-4; D is possibly TRBD1 (5 bases). This CDR3 spans 17 amino acids. Trimming pared 5 bases from V and 5 bases from J, leaving 21 bases between. Looked up from germline, CDR1 is MNHNY and CDR2 is SVGAGI (reference sequence). The CDR3 here is CASSRRRGRELNEKLFF. As DNA, the CDR3 is TGTGCCAGCAGTCGGCGGAGGGGACGGGAGTTAAATGAAAAACTGTTTTTT.